The next 10 T cell receptor beta chains were all read from a single sample in a study of blood T cell repertoires in COVID-19. Measured with immunoSEQ multiplex PCR; TCRdb has only the in-frame clones, and not every one. The sample includes about 80,000 clones, around 81% seen only once; the top ten take more than 15%. Sequenced material: peripheral blood. The receptors were sampled from a human donor in a cohort sampled during active COVID-19.

This sequence joins TRBV9 and TRBJ2-7; 9 nucleotides line up with TRBD1. The germline V gene encodes CDR1 SGDLS and CDR2 YYNGEE. Germline trimming cut 5 bases from V and 6 bases from J; bases unmatched to any gene: 0. CDR3 length: 11 residues. CDR3 loop: CASRTGGEQYF. The CDR3 coding sequence is TGTGCCAGCAGGACAGGGGGCGAGCAGTACTTC.

CDR3 in amino acids: CAWRPRSGGRNEQFF. CDR3 nucleotides: TGTGCCTGGAGGCCCCGCAGCGGGGGGCGGAATGAGCAGTTCTTC. This chain uses TRBV30 with TRBJ2-1, with 9 bases that match TRBD2. CDR3 length: 15 residues. Germline V gene lookup returns CDR1 GTSNPN and CDR2 SVGIG (reference sequence). The J segment lost 7 bases and the V segment lost 3 bases, leaving 10 bases of the junction unmatched. Full variable domain (outside the CDR3, taken from reference TRBV30 and TRBJ2-1): SQTIHQWPATLVQPVGSPLSLECTVEGTSNPNLYWYRQAAGRGLQLLFYSVGIGQISSEVPQNLSASRPQDRQFILSSKKLLLSDSGFYLCAWRPRSGGRNEQFFGPGTRLTVL.

This clone was observed once. The chain employs TRBV28 and TRBJ2-7, with 8 bases that match TRBD1. Germline V gene data show CDR1 as MDHEN and CDR2 as SYDVKM. This CDR3 contains 12 residues. Germline trimming cut 4 bases from V and 5 bases from J; bases unmatched to any gene: 1. The CDR3 DNA sequence: TGTGCCAGCAGTTCGACAGGGGACGAGCAGTACTTC. Its protein product is CASSSTGDEQYF.

This clone was seen more than once but under ten times. J is TRBJ2-3 and V is TRBV7-6, with 9 bases identical to TRBD2. The V and J ends lost 3 bases and 3 bases, in that order; junction bases with no gene match: 4. The CDR3 has 15 residues. In germline, CDR1 is SGHVS, CDR2 FNYEAQ. For the CDR3, the DNA is TGTGCCAGCAGCTTTGGGCTAGCGGGGACAGATACGCAGTATTTT. This gives the protein CASSFGLAGTDTQYF.

The table lists this clone with a count of one. This rearrangement joins TRBV27 to TRBJ2-1, with TRBD2 identical over 7 bases. The CDR3 length is 11 residues. Trimming cost V 5 bases and J 10 bases; bases outside gene matches: 2. Germline V gives CDR1 MNHEY, CDR2 SMNVEV (reference sequence). The CDR3: CASSPGLEQFF. In nucleotides, the CDR3 is TGTGCCAGCAGTCCGGGACTAGAGCAGTTCTTC.

The chain joins TRBV5-1 to TRBJ2-2; D ambiguous. Germline V gene data show CDR1 as SGHRS and CDR2 as YFSETQ. CDR3 size: 15 residues. Trimming left V 4 bases short and J 0 bases short, with 10 bases between. This CDR3 is CASSLTGSNTGELFF. CDR3 coding DNA: TGCGCCAGCAGCCTCACTGGTTCGAACACCGGGGAGCTGTTTTTT.

By sample share, this clone is medium-sized. The V and J genes are TRBV4-1 and TRBJ2-1, with D perhaps matching TRBD2 (6 bases). Germline-derived CDR1 and CDR2 are MGHRA and YSYEKL. Trimming left V 3 bases short and J 6 bases short, with 24 bases between. The CDR3 is 18 residues long. Here the CDR3 reads CASSQLFGEAQIFNEQFF. CDR3 nucleotides: TGCGCCAGCAGCCAGTTGTTTGGGGAGGCGCAAATTTTCAATGAGCAGTTCTTC.

The chain has TRBV7-2 and TRBJ2-1, with unresolved D. V was trimmed by 3 bases and J by 0 bases, leaving 3 bases between them. CDR1 is SGHTA, CDR2 FQGNSA, per germline. The length of the CDR3 is 13 residues. The DNA of the CDR3 is TGTGCCAGCAGCTTTCTCTCCTACAATGAGCAGTTCTTC. Amino acids: CASSFLSYNEQFF.

The chain has TRBV15 and TRBJ2-7; 11 bases fit TRBD1. The V gene end was trimmed by 8 bases and the J gene end by 2 bases; junction bases not matched to a gene: 11. The CDR3 spans 16 residues. Germline values: CDR1 LNHNV, CDR2 YYDKDF (reference sequence). The CDR3 loop is CATRGQGEKGPYEQYF. CDR3 sequence (DNA): TGTGCCACCCGGGGACAGGGGGAAAAGGGACCCTACGAGCAGTACTTC.

This clone was seen a handful of times. The V and J genes are TRBV3-1 (or the pseudogene TRBV3-2) and TRBJ2-1; 9 bases match TRBD2. V lost 1 base and J lost 6; bases outside the gene matches: 7. The V gene's germline CDR1 is LGHDT and CDR2 YNNKEL (reference sequence). This CDR3 spans 16 amino acids. The CDR3 DNA sequence: TGTGCCAGCAGCCAAGTCGGCGGGAGGGCCAGCAATGAGCAGTTCTTC. This translates into CASSQVGGRASNEQFF.